The clone carrying this TCR beta chain occurred a few times. The data originate from a study of cytomegalovirus exposure and HLA in healthy donors. The PCR was carried out with 60 Vbeta primers and 13 Jbeta primers. Measured with immunoSEQ multiplex PCR; TCRdb has only the in-frame clones, and not every one. The table includes more than 75,000 clones, approximately 81% detected once. Sequenced sample: PBMCs. This receptor was identified in a woman aged 45-65 years in good health and CMV-seropositive.

CDR3 region: CASSRETTGGTEAFF. CDR3 sequence (DNA): TGCGCCAGCAGCAGGGAAACGACAGGGGGCACTGAAGCTTTCTTT. This chain connects TRBV5-1 to TRBJ1-1; 9 positions agree with TRBD1. The CDR3 covers 15 residues. V dropped 4 bases and J dropped 4; count of bases not matched to a gene: 8. Germline V gene data show CDR1 as SGHRS and CDR2 as YFSETQ.